This entry is about one T cell receptor beta chain. Sequencing used immunoSEQ multiplex PCR; TCRdb keeps in-frame clones, though not all of them. The table has 300,000 to 400,000 clones, 80% to 90% seen once. These data belong to a study of blood T cell repertoires in COVID-19. V was pared by 2 bases and J by 3 bases, with 16 bases of the junction left unmatched. Germline lookup yields CDR1 SGHVS and CDR2 FNYEAQ. The CDR3 has 18 amino acids. Participants were aged roughly 18 to 89 years from about 25 US areas. This TCR was sampled from a woman between 35 and 50 years old with acute COVID-19. J is TRBJ2-7 and V is TRBV7-6, with 7 nucleotides matching TRBD1. Specimen: PBMCs or T cells enriched from blood (not recorded which). CDR3 sequence reads: CASSLFSTVGGAFYEQYF. The CDR3 coding sequence is TGTGCCAGCAGCTTATTCTCCACAGTAGGGGGCGCCTTCTACGAGCAGTACTTC.